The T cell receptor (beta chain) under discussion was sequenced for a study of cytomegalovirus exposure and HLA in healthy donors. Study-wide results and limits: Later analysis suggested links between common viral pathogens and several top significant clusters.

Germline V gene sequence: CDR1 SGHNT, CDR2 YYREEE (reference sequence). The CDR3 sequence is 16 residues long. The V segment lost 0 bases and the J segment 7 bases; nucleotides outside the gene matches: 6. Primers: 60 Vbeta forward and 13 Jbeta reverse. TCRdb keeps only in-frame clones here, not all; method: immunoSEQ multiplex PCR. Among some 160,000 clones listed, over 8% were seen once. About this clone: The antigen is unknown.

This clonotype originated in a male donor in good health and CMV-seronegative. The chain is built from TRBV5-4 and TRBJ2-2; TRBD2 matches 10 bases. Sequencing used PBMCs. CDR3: CASSLGASGSGGELFF. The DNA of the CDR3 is TGTGCCAGCAGCTTGGGGGCTAGCGGGAGTGGCGGGGAGCTGTTTTTT.